This T cell receptor (beta chain) was recorded in a study of blood T cell repertoires in COVID-19. As handled by the study authors: Amplifying reference gene primers gave estimates of nucleated cell counts. Some clones are missing from TCRdb's copy, which holds only in-frame ones; the method was immunoSEQ multiplex PCR. D and trimming were read from the DNA, whereas the V and J calls and clone size are those reported in that table. Of 300,000 to 400,000 clones listed, more than 75% are singletons. V was cut by 0 bases and J by 4 bases, with 13 bases left in between. CDR3 size: 15 residues. The germline gives CDR1 SGHRS, CDR2 YFSETQ.

The rearrangement links TRBV5-1 to TRBJ1-2; D not certain. The specimen was PBMCs or T cells enriched from blood (not recorded which). The sequence derives from a woman in her twenties or thirties with acute COVID-19. The CDR3 region is CASSLDLISLYGYTF. CDR3 nucleotides: TGCGCCAGCAGCTTGGACCTAATTAGTCTCTATGGCTACACCTTC.